Below are 12 T cell receptor beta chains sequenced from a single sample in a study of Ad26.COV2.S vaccination and SARS-CoV-2 variants. Treatment in this sample: roughly 18 received Ad26.COV2.S at low or high dose, single or two shots; about 5 received placebo; per-sample allocation not given. The samples were gathered on day 63 after the first injection of vaccine or placebo. The protocol was immunoSEQ multiplex PCR, while the TCRdb copy is restricted to in-frame clones and leaves out a portion. The sample has more than 400,000 clones; about 92% are singletons. The material sequenced was peripheral blood, taken in a trial of Ad26.COV2.S vaccine versus placebo. All receptors derive from a person between 18 and 60 years old who received the Ad26.COV2.S COVID-19 vaccine or a placebo.

The J gene is TRBJ2-3, the V gene TRBV6-5; TRBD1 matches at 8 bases. This CDR3 comprises 14 residues. Unmatched junction bases numbered 4, after V lost 4 bases and J lost 4 bases. In germline, CDR1 is MNHEY, CDR2 SVGAGI. The CDR3 loop is CASSSLTGADTQYF. CDR3 nucleotides: TGTGCCAGCAGTTCCCTGACAGGGGCAGATACGCAGTATTTT.

This chain joins TRBV29-1 and TRBJ2-7; perhaps D is TRBD1 or TRBD2 (5 bases each). CDR1 and CDR2 from the germline V gene are SQVTM and ANQGSEA. Trimming stripped 4 bases from V and 3 bases from J, with 13 bases between. This CDR3 has 13 residues. The CDR3 bases are TGCAGCGTTGTAGGGACGATCGACTACGAGCAGTACTTC. This codes for CSVVGTIDYEQYF.

V and J are TRBV5-6 and TRBJ2-7; D may be TRBD2 (5 bases). Trimming removed 3 bases from V and 2 bases from J, with 12 bases in between. The CDR3 is made up of 14 amino acids. The germline gives CDR1 SGHDT, CDR2 YYEEEE. The CDR3 bases are TGTGCCAGCAGCTCCCCGGGAAAACCCTACGAGCAGTACTTC. It is translated as CASSSPGKPYEQYF. The full variable domain, completed using reference TRBV5-6 and TRBJ2-7, is DAGVTQSPTHLIKTRGQQVTLRCSPKSGHDTVSWYQQALGQGPQFIFQYYEEEERQRGNFPDRFSGHQFPNYSSELNVNALLLGDSALYLCASSSPGKPYEQYFGPGTRLTVT.

The rearrangement joins TRBV28 to TRBJ2-3, with D perhaps matching TRBD1 or TRBD2 (5 bases each). The V gene's germline CDR1 is MDHEN and CDR2 SYDVKM. The V end lost 6 bases, the J end lost 2 bases, and 15 bases lay between the germline ends. The CDR3 length is 15 residues. CDR3 protein: CASRFVAGTTDTQYF. CDR3 DNA: TGTGCCAGCAGATTTGTGGCAGGGACCACAGATACGCAGTATTTT.

As for this clone: Other DNA sequences in the same sample also yield this CDR3. The chain couples TRBV6-5 to TRBJ1-1; 7 bases align to TRBD1. Per the germline V gene, CDR1 is MNHEY and CDR2 is SVGAGI. The CDR3 runs 15 residues. Germline trimming cut 2 bases from V and 0 bases from J; bases unmatched to any gene: 3. CDR3 coding DNA: TGTGCCAGCAGTTACGGGGACAGACTGAACACTGAAGCTTTCTTT. Its protein product is CASSYGDRLNTEAFF.

The V gene is TRBV18, the J gene TRBJ2-5; tentative D call: TRBD1 (8 bases). CDR1 and CDR2 (germline): KGHSH, LQKENI. Trimming left V 4 bases short and J 5 bases short, with 14 bases between. CDR3 length: 14 residues. CDR3 loop: CASSLGQGGETQYF. CDR3 nucleotides: TGTGCCAGCTCACTAGGACAGGGAGGGGAGACCCAGTACTTC.

This clone came up once. This sequence joins TRBV7-9 and TRBJ1-2, with TRBD1 as a possible D gene (6 bases). The CDR3 contains 15 residues. The germline V gene has CDR1 SEHNR and CDR2 FQNEAQ (reference sequence). V lost 2 bases and J lost 4, with 14 bases in between. For the CDR3, the DNA is TGTGCCAGCAGCTTAATCCGGGGGCGATTCTATGGCTACACCTTC. Translating gives CASSLIRGRFYGYTF. Based on the CDR3 plus reference TRBV7-9 and TRBJ1-2, the full variable domain is DTGVSQNPRHKITKRGQNVTFRCDPISEHNRLYWYRQTLGQGPEFLTYFQNEAQLEKSRLLSDRFSAERPKGSFSTLEIQRTEQGDSAMYLCASSLIRGRFYGYTFGSGTRLTVV.

The chain uses TRBV11-2 and TRBJ2-4, with D possibly matching TRBD1 (6 bases). Germline V gives CDR1 SGHAT, CDR2 FQNNGV. CDR3 size: 17 residues. Trimming took 5 bases from V and 0 from J, leaving 17 bases between them. This CDR3 is CASSRQGTVLAKNIQYF. CDR3 bases: TGTGCCAGCAGCCGTCAGGGGACGGTTTTAGCCAAAAACATTCAGTACTTC.

The chain employs TRBV6-2 or TRBV6-3 and TRBJ2-3; 12 nucleotides match TRBD2. The CDR3 totals 14 residues. Germline lookup yields CDR1 MNHEY and CDR2 SVGEGT. Trimming at V came to 2 bases and at J to 7 bases, leaving 1 base not matched to a gene. CDR3 nucleotide sequence: TGTGCCAGCAGTTACGGACTAGCGGGGCATACGCAGTATTTT. Translating gives CASSYGLAGHTQYF.

The chain joins TRBV7-9 to TRBJ1-2, with D hard to call. Per germline, CDR1 SEHNR and CDR2 FQNEAQ (reference sequence). This CDR3 contains 14 residues. The germline V and J ends were trimmed by 1 base and 8 bases, with 14 bases remaining between them. The DNA of the CDR3 is TGTGCCAGCAGCTTAGTAGGACGGCCGGGGGGCTACACCTTC. Translating gives CASSLVGRPGGYTF.

The chain employs TRBV9 and TRBJ1-1; D remains unclear. Trimming removed 3 bases at V and 0 bases at J, with 21 bases between. Germline V gene data show CDR1 as SGDLS and CDR2 as YYNGEE. This CDR3 has 18 amino acids. CDR3 coding DNA: TGTGCCAGCAGCGCCTCAAGCCTCGGTCTACACATGAACACTGAAGCTTTCTTT. It codes for CASSASSLGLHMNTEAFF.

The chain has TRBV28 and TRBJ1-6; TRBD1 aligns across 8 bases. Germline CDR1 and CDR2: MDHEN and SYDVKM. V shed 6 bases and J 5 bases; nucleotides not matched to a gene: 6. The CDR3 consists of 15 residues. The CDR3: CASSHTGGDNSPLHF. Here the CDR3 DNA reads TGTGCCAGCAGCCATACAGGGGGAGATAATTCACCCCTCCACTTT.